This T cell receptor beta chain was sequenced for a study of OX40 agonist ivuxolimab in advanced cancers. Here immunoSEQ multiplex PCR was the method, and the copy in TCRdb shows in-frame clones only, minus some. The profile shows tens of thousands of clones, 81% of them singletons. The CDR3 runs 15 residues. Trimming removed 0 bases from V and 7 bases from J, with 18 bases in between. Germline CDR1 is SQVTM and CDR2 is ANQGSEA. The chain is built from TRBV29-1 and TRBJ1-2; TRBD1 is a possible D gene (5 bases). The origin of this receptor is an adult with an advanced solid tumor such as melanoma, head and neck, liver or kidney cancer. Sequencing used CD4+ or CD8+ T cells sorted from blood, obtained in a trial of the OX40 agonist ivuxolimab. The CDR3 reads CSVEDRSGPGGGYTF. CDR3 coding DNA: TGCAGCGTTGAAGATCGTTCAGGGCCTGGCGGTGGCTACACCTTC.